The TCR beta chain under discussion was sequenced for a study of blood T cells in healthy people across ages. Study-level results: Naive T cell percentage by flow cytometry tracked strongly with beta diversity. Because donor CMV status was unknown, expanded clonotype changes were possibly confounded. While age rose, TCR beta diversity per million T cells dropped in a roughly linear way.

This clonotype was seen only a few times. The antigen is unknown. Primers used in a second PCR of about 7 to 12 cycles were a sample-barcoded 5' primer and a J-beta primer mix. TCRdb reprocessed the 5' RACE reads via MiXCR and lists one record per CDR3 protein. The sample contains under 800,000 distinct CDR3 sequences, 40% to 45% of which appear only once. The trim removed 5 bases at V and 1 base at J, leaving 8 bases unmatched. Germline CDR1 reads MNHNY; CDR2 reads SVGAGI (reference sequence). The CDR3 is 16 amino acids. The chain is built from TRBV6-6 and TRBJ2-4, with 7 bases identical to TRBD1. The TCR comes from an older woman in good health. The sequencing sample was made of blood. The CDR3 reads CASSDREMKAKNIQYF. CDR3 coding DNA: TGTGCCAGCAGTGACAGGGAGATGAAGGCCAAAAACATTCAGTACTTC.